This TCR beta chain was identified in a study of T cell responses to AZD1222 COVID-19 vaccine. Broader study findings: Two AZD1222 doses significantly raised spike-specific TCR breadth and depth over controls. Females made up more of the donors, who were largely white British, and clonal diversity may have come out too low. Nearly half of spike-specific TCRs reportedly go after variant regions that carry no mutations.

Profiled with immunoSEQ multiplex PCR; TCRdb holds only in-frame clones, not every one. The top ten hold about 1.9% of the sample, which has some 130,000 clones, roughly 90% seen once. The CDR3 extends over 14 amino acids. Trimming shortened V by 5 bases and J by 0 bases, and 10 bases separated the two germline ends. Germline V gives CDR1 MNHEY, CDR2 SVGEGT. A note on this clone: No antigen is known for it.

The sequence was collected from an adult in good health. Specimen: peripheral blood, collected on day 0 of AZD1222 vaccination. This rearrangement joins TRBV6-2 or TRBV6-3 to TRBJ1-1, with no clear D. CDR3: CASSRENMNTEAFF. The CDR3 DNA reads as TGTGCCAGCAGTCGCGAGAATATGAACACTGAAGCTTTCTTT.